Shown below are 13 T cell receptor beta chains from a single sample sequenced in a study of T cell changes during pregnancy in multiple sclerosis. Libraries were prepared by immunoSEQ multiplex PCR; TCRdb keeps only in-frame clonotypes and omits some of them. The sample comprises roughly 53,000 clones, more than 75% of which are singletons, and just over 3% rests with the top ten. The sample here was CD8+ T cells from peripheral blood mononuclear cells, taken before pregnancy. All receptors come from a female donor with multiple sclerosis, enrolled in a pregnancy study.

The V gene is TRBV11-2, the J gene TRBJ2-7; 10 bases fit TRBD1. CDR1 SGHAT and CDR2 FQNNGV come from the germline V gene. With 11 bases clipped from V and 2 bases from J, the junction kept 12 bases outside the gene matches. There are 15 residues in the CDR3. The CDR3: CAVLNPGQGAYEQYF. The CDR3 region has the DNA TGTGCCGTATTAAATCCAGGACAGGGGGCCTACGAGCAGTACTTC.

The rearrangement links TRBV6-5 to TRBJ2-1, with 8 positions matching TRBD1. The V and J ends lost 6 bases and 1 base, in that order; junction bases with no gene match: 5. The germline V gene encodes CDR1 MNHEY and CDR2 SVGAGI. The length of the CDR3 is 15 residues. CDR3 nucleotide sequence: TGTGCCAGCAGCTCAGGGGGCCCATCCTACAATGAGCAGTTCTTC. Amino acids: CASSSGGPSYNEQFF.

The gene calls are TRBV30 and TRBJ2-1; D ambiguous. Germline CDR1 GTSNPN, CDR2 SVGIG (reference sequence). This CDR3 region has 13 residues. Trimming removed 3 bases at V and 7 bases at J, with 13 bases between. DNA of the CDR3: TGTGCCTGGAGCGTCTCATCCACAAATGAGCAGTTCTTC. Translation: CAWSVSSTNEQFF.

This clone is a singleton in its sample. The chain carries TRBV4-1 and TRBJ1-5; the match to TRBD1 covers 9 bases. V shed 3 bases and J 4 bases; nucleotides not matched to a gene: 13. Germline lookup yields CDR1 MGHRA and CDR2 YSYEKL. CDR3 length: 18 residues. The CDR3 nucleotides are TGCGCCAGCAGCCACCAACCACTCGACAGGGGGATGAATCAGCCCCAGCATTTT. Residues: CASSHQPLDRGMNQPQHF.

The chain combines TRBV9 with TRBJ1-6; tentative D call: TRBD1 (6 bases). V lost 5 bases, J lost 10 bases, and 19 bases lay in between. This CDR3 has 15 residues. Germline lookup yields CDR1 SGDLS and CDR2 YYNGEE. This chain's CDR3 is CASRAGGGAGSPLHF. The CDR3 DNA follows: TGTGCCAGCAGAGCTGGGGGGGGCGCGGGGTCACCCCTCCACTTT.

The chain has TRBV7-8 and TRBJ2-5; D uncertain. CDR3 size: 13 residues. Trimming removed 4 bases from V and 5 bases from J, with 11 bases in between. The V gene's germline CDR1 is SGHVS and CDR2 FQNEAQ. The CDR3 loop is CASSSRTVETQYF. DNA of the CDR3: TGTGCCAGCAGCTCAAGAACGGTGGAGACCCAGTACTTC.

This clone was found a few times. This chain connects TRBV30 to TRBJ2-3, with TRBD2 matching 8 bases. There are 15 residues in the CDR3. V shed 4 bases and J 4 bases; nucleotides not matched to a gene: 10. Germline-derived CDR1 and CDR2 are GTSNPN and SVGIG (reference sequence). DNA of the CDR3: TGTGCCTGGAACCTGGGTAGCGGGGCTGCAGATACGCAGTATTTT. Its translation is CAWNLGSGAADTQYF.

The V and J genes are TRBV27 and TRBJ2-1, with D tentatively TRBD1 (5 bases). The CDR3 totals 11 residues. Per germline, CDR1 MNHEY and CDR2 SMNVEV (reference sequence). V was shortened by 6 bases and J by 7 bases, with 7 bases between the two germline ends. The CDR3 is CASRGRNEQFF. The CDR3 nucleotides are TGTGCCAGCAGGGGGCGGAATGAGCAGTTCTTC.

This clone was detected once. This chain connects TRBV7-2 to TRBJ2-7; 8 bases agree with TRBD1. V was pared by 5 bases and J by 4 bases, with 4 bases of the junction left unmatched. Germline CDR1 reads SGHTA; CDR2 reads FQGNSA. This CDR3 has 13 amino acids. CDR3 residues: CASSPGGAYEQYF. In DNA form, the CDR3 reads TGTGCCAGCAGCCCAGGGGGCGCGTACGAGCAGTACTTC. The variable domain in full, with the rest retrieved from reference TRBV7-2 and TRBJ2-7, is GAGVSQSPSNKVTEKGKDVELRCDPISGHTALYWYRQSLGQGLEFLIYFQGNSAPDKSGLPSDRFSAERTGGSVSTLTIQRTQQEDSAVYLCASSPGGAYEQYFGPGTRLTVT.

This clone occurred once. The V call is TRBV6-4, the J call TRBJ2-7; 13 bases agree with TRBD2. The germline gives CDR1 MRHNA, CDR2 SNTAGT. The CDR3 runs 22 residues. With 2 bases clipped from V and 0 bases from J, the junction kept 19 bases outside the gene matches. The CDR3 sequence: CASSDPPPQMTSGGPSSYEQYF. CDR3 coding DNA: TGTGCCAGCAGTGACCCCCCCCCTCAAATGACTAGCGGGGGGCCGAGCTCCTACGAGCAGTACTTC.

This chain links TRBV18 with TRBJ2-5; D is ambiguous. The CDR3 contains 15 residues. V lost 2 bases and J lost 4, with 14 bases in between. Germline-derived CDR1 and CDR2 are KGHSH and LQKENI. The chain's CDR3 is CASSPKGGNLETQYF. CDR3 DNA sequence: TGTGCCAGCTCACCAAAAGGCGGAAACCTAGAGACCCAGTACTTC.

The genes are TRBV7-2 and TRBJ2-2; TRBD2 matches at 15 bases. Germline-derived CDR1 and CDR2 are SGHTA and FQGNSA. The CDR3 contains 17 residues. V lost 5 bases to trimming and J lost 7 bases; unmatched junction nucleotides: 8. The CDR3 DNA follows: TGTGCCAGCAGCCCGGGACTAGCGGGAGGCGAACACGGGGAGCTGTTTTTT. Protein product: CASSPGLAGGEHGELFF. The whole variable domain, remainder taken from reference TRBV7-2 and TRBJ2-2, is GAGVSQSPSNKVTEKGKDVELRCDPISGHTALYWYRQSLGQGLEFLIYFQGNSAPDKSGLPSDRFSAERTGGSVSTLTIQRTQQEDSAVYLCASSPGLAGGEHGELFFGEGSRLTVL.

V and J are TRBV5-4 and TRBJ1-2; D is possibly TRBD1 (5 bases). The CDR3 extends over 14 amino acids. In germline, CDR1 is SGHNT, CDR2 YYREEE (reference sequence). Trimming removed 7 bases at V and 3 bases at J, with 16 bases between. This chain's CDR3 is CASGPAGIDYGYTF. The CDR3 DNA sequence: TGTGCCAGCGGACCGGCAGGGATAGACTATGGCTACACCTTC.